This TCR beta chain was sequenced during a study of ipilimumab plus nivolumab after autologous stem cell transplantation (dated by TCRdb to about 2021). About the investigation overall: The median number of doses that trial patients received was a few for ipilimumab and under ten for nivolumab. High-risk transplant-naive patients and patients relapsing within 3 years of a first autologous transplant were included in the myeloma cohort. Patients in the trial were undergoing autologous transplant and had high-risk diffuse large B cell lymphoma, mature T cell lymphoma, or multiple myeloma. The intent-to-treat population of the trial consisted of roughly 38 patients. Study-wide conclusions, independent of this receptor: Per the authors, a biologic rationale for further study of the post-transplant checkpoint inhibition approach was offered by T cell receptor repertoire, regulatory T cell phenotype and gut microbiota profiles. The authors concluded that, as post-transplant consolidation, combined checkpoint inhibition appeared tolerable.

The receptor library was made with the immunoSEQ multiplex PCR assay. TCRdb holds this immuneACCESS table with in-frame rearrangements only. Some clones are missing; in checked studies, unresolved V genes explain under half, and the rest has no known cause. In this sample the table shows 35,000 to 50,000 clones, about 88% of which occur a single time. Approximately 0.82% of the sample is taken by the ten largest. Checkpoint therapy was initiated 14 to 28 days after autologous transplant, and ipilimumab was administered at 1 mg/kg intravenously on day 1 of selected weeks. Nivolumab was administered at 3 mg/kg intravenously on day 1 of weeks 1, 4, 7, 10, and every two weeks through week 26. This Phase Ib clinical trial tested ipilimumab plus nivolumab, a combined checkpoint inhibition, as consolidation after autologous stem cell transplantation. The germline V gene (reference sequence) yields LNHDA for CDR1 and SQIVND for CDR2. The CDR3 has 15 amino acids, counting the end cysteine and phenylalanine. Only the CDR3 part of the read is kept: 45 bases, read in frame from the first base.

Details on this clone: What antigen it recognizes has not been identified. Base qualities are not recorded, but no much larger clone differs from it by a single base.

This material consisted of PBMCs, taken in a trial of ipilimumab plus nivolumab as post-transplant consolidation. The sequence was collected from a male donor with multiple myeloma. The chain was built from TRBV19 and TRBJ1-5; the D segment could be TRBD1, given 5 matching bases. CDR3 reads: CASTGTDYSNQPQHF. The nucleotide sequence is given as TGTGCTTCTACTGGGACGGATTATAGCAATCAGCCCCAGCATTTT.